These 12 T cell receptor beta chains were sequenced from one sample in a study of vaccination and CD4 T cells after COVID-19. Their recognized antigens are unknown. Treatment given: roughly 10-day PBMC culture with coronavirus spike peptide pools or control peptides (ViraFEST assay). Sequencing of cultured CD4+ T cell DNA used the Oncomine TCR Beta short-read assay. MiXCR was run by TCRdb on the PCR reads, yielding one entry per CDR3 protein. Seen here are 28,000 or so distinct CDR3 sequences, around 65% observed once, and the top ten hold under 6.5%. The material sequenced was CD4+ T cells from blood, cultured in vitro. The receptors come from a human donor who had recovered from COVID-19.

The chain employs TRBV4-1 and TRBJ1-3; D remains unclear. Trimming left V 1 base short and J 8 bases short, with 12 bases between. CDR3 length: 14 amino acids. The germline CDR1 and CDR2 sequences are MGHRA and YSYEKL. CDR3 sequence: CASSQARRGDTIYF. The DNA of the CDR3 is TGCGCCAGCAGCCAAGCCCGCCGGGGTGACACCATATATTTT.

This chain uses TRBV10-1 with TRBJ1-1; 7 nucleotides match TRBD1. Germline CDR1 and CDR2: WNHNN and SYGVQD (reference sequence). V shed 7 bases, J shed 1 base, and the junction held 6 bases outside the gene matches. The CDR3 sequence is 14 residues long. The CDR3 spells CASKSGTANTEAFF. DNA of the CDR3: TGCGCCAGCAAATCCGGGACAGCGAACACTGAAGCTTTCTTT.

Here the CDR3 reads CSAPSRRTGSYEQYF. Written as DNA, the CDR3 is TGCAGTGCTCCTTCTCGCCGGACAGGGTCCTACGAGCAGTACTTC. The chain links TRBV20-1 to TRBJ2-7; the match to TRBD1 covers 8 bases. V shed 5 bases and J 1 base; nucleotides not matched to a gene: 10. CDR3 length equals 15 residues. Germline CDR1 and CDR2: DFQATT and SNEGSKA (reference sequence).

This clonotype was observed a few times. The rearrangement joins TRBV20-1 to TRBJ1-1; 7 bases are shared with TRBD1. Germline-derived CDR1 and CDR2 are DFQATT and SNEGSKA (reference sequence). J lost 8 bases, V lost 5 bases, and 8 bases had no gene match. The CDR3 runs 12 residues. In nucleotides, the CDR3 is TGCAGTGCTCCAGGGGGTGGACAGGAAGCTTTCTTT. Amino acids: CSAPGGGQEAFF.

V and J are TRBV28 and TRBJ2-1; D ambiguous. V was cut by 3 bases and J by 5 bases, with 17 bases left in between. The CDR3 runs 16 residues. CDR1 and CDR2 from the germline V gene are MDHEN and SYDVKM. Here the CDR3 reads CASSFPYSWADNEQFF. DNA of the CDR3: TGTGCCAGCAGTTTCCCCTACTCCTGGGCGGACAATGAGCAGTTCTTC.

The chain joins TRBV12-3 or TRBV12-4 to TRBJ1-1; D gene unclear. CDR3 size: 12 residues. Trimming cost V 3 bases and J 6 bases, with 8 bases left between them. CDR3 residues: CASSFPLSEAFF. Here the CDR3 DNA reads TGTGCCAGCAGTTTCCCCCTCTCTGAAGCTTTCTTT.

The chain carries TRBV28 and TRBJ1-2; TRBD1 aligns across 7 bases. CDR1 and CDR2 (germline): MDHEN, SYDVKM. V lost 6 bases and J lost 5; bases outside the gene matches: 6. The CDR3 has 13 amino acids. The CDR3, as DNA: TGTGCCAGCAGCTCGACAGGGTCTTATGGCTACACCTTC. As protein: CASSSTGSYGYTF.

This clonotype is a singleton in its sample. This chain joins TRBV15 and TRBJ1-5; D unclear. The CDR3 is 13 residues long. The germline gives CDR1 LNHNV, CDR2 YYDKDF (reference sequence). V dropped 3 bases and J dropped 0 bases, with 3 bases sitting between them. The CDR3 reads CATSSNSNQPQHF. The CDR3 nucleotides are TGTGCCACCAGCAGTAATAGCAATCAGCCCCAGCATTTT.

J is TRBJ1-3 and V is TRBV10-2, with TRBD1 identical over 8 bases. The CDR3 sequence is 14 residues long. V lost 6 bases, J lost 6 bases, and 7 bases stayed unmatched. From germline, CDR1 is WSHSY and CDR2 SAAADI. The CDR3 sequence is CASRAGQGKNTIYF. Written as DNA, the CDR3 is TGCGCCAGCAGAGCAGGACAGGGAAAAAACACCATATATTTT.

The chain carries TRBV6-1 and TRBJ2-2, with 14 nucleotides matching TRBD2. The CDR3 extends over 15 amino acids. Germline CDR1 MNHNS, CDR2 SASEGT. V shed 8 bases and J 6 bases; nucleotides not matched to a gene: 5. The CDR3 loop reads CASLPGLAGAGELFF. The CDR3 bases are TGTGCCAGCCTCCCGGGACTAGCGGGAGCCGGGGAGCTGTTTTTT.

J is TRBJ2-2 and V is TRBV29-1; D might be TRBD2 (7 bases). This CDR3 has 15 residues. CDR1 and CDR2 from the germline V gene are SQVTM and ANQGSEA. V lost 7 bases, J lost 3 bases, and 18 bases lay in between. Here the CDR3 reads CSATGGGMYTGELFF. CDR3 sequence (DNA): TGCAGCGCCACCGGCGGGGGCATGTACACCGGGGAGCTGTTTTTT.

The CDR3 reads CSARQQGGLYGYTF. CDR3 in DNA: TGCAGTGCTAGGCAACAGGGGGGCCTCTATGGCTACACCTTC. V gene TRBV20-1 combines with J gene TRBJ1-2; 8 bases line up with TRBD1. The V gene end was trimmed by 3 bases and the J gene end by 4 bases; junction bases not matched to a gene: 7. The CDR3 consists of 14 residues. The germline V gene encodes CDR1 DFQATT and CDR2 SNEGSKA (reference sequence).